Below are 27 T cell receptor beta chains sequenced from a single sample in a study of shared clonotypes between healthy human individuals. Data came from immunoSEQ multiplex PCR; TCRdb stores just in-frame clones and leaves some out. The repertoire holds some 2.4 million clones, with 80% to 95% as singletons. The sequenced sample consisted of naive CD4+ T cells from PBMCs. The subset: CD45RA+ positively selected. Source of these receptors: a man aged 18 to 30 in good health. Some clones in this sample may be carry-over from other donors' samples.

This sequence joins TRBV27 and TRBJ2-5; TRBD2 matches at 12 bases. Trimming removed 2 bases from V and 4 bases from J; junction bases left unmatched: 8. The CDR3 totals 17 residues. From germline, CDR1 is MNHEY and CDR2 SMNVEV (reference sequence). The CDR3 reads CASSLRLAGVRRETQYF. The CDR3, as DNA: TGTGCCAGCAGTTTAAGACTAGCGGGGGTTCGCAGAGAGACCCAGTACTTC.

This chain uses TRBV2 with TRBJ1-5; a weak D match, TRBD1 (6 bases). This CDR3 has 14 residues. The germline V gene has CDR1 SNHLY and CDR2 FYNNEI. V lost 2 bases and J 11 bases, leaving 16 bases between the germline ends. The CDR3 loop is CASSEFEQGPAQHF. CDR3 nucleotide sequence: TGTGCCAGCAGTGAATTTGAGCAGGGGCCGGCCCAGCATTTT.

V and J are TRBV5-1 and TRBJ2-5, with TRBD1 identical over 9 bases. CDR1 and CDR2 (germline): SGHRS, YFSETQ. CDR3 length: 16 residues. V dropped 4 bases and J dropped 1; count of bases not matched to a gene: 8. The CDR3 is CASSPMTGGAQETQYF. The CDR3 region has the DNA TGCGCCAGCAGCCCAATGACAGGGGGAGCCCAAGAGACCCAGTACTTC.

The chain is built from TRBV7-6 and TRBJ2-1, with 11 bases that match TRBD2. Looked up from germline, CDR1 is SGHVS and CDR2 is FNYEAQ. The trim removed 2 bases at V and 2 bases at J, leaving 2 bases unmatched. The CDR3 runs 16 residues. DNA of the CDR3: TGTGCCAGCAGCTTATTGACTAGCGGGACCTACAATGAGCAGTTCTTC. Translating it yields CASSLLTSGTYNEQFF.

V and J are TRBV28 and TRBJ2-7, with D perhaps being TRBD1 or TRBD2 (5 bases each). The CDR3 loop spans 15 amino acids. Germline CDR1 reads MDHEN; CDR2 reads SYDVKM. Trimming took 7 bases from V and 0 from J, leaving 16 bases between them. CDR3 residues: CASIGARGRSYEQYF. The CDR3, as DNA: TGTGCCAGCATCGGGGCCCGGGGCCGCTCCTACGAGCAGTACTTC.

The J gene is TRBJ2-1, the V gene TRBV11-2, with 10 bases matching TRBD2. The CDR3 is made up of 15 amino acids. The V and J ends lost 3 bases and 6 bases, in that order; junction bases with no gene match: 5. Germline values: CDR1 SGHAT, CDR2 FQNNGV. CDR3 sequence reads: CASSFTASGSNEQFF. In DNA form, the CDR3 reads TGTGCCAGCAGCTTCACGGCTAGCGGGAGCAATGAGCAGTTCTTC. The complete variable domain, with remaining parts taken from reference TRBV11-2 and TRBJ2-1, reads EAGVAQSPRYKIIEKRQSVAFWCNPISGHATLYWYQQILGQGPKLLIQFQNNGVVDDSQLPKDRFSAERLKGVDSTLKIQPAKLEDSAVYLCASSFTASGSNEQFFGPGTRLTVL.

The chain couples TRBV7-9 to TRBJ2-1, with D tentatively TRBD1 (6 bases). The CDR3 contains 17 residues. Trimming took 4 bases from V and 0 from J, leaving 16 bases between them. The germline gives CDR1 SEHNR, CDR2 FQNEAQ (reference sequence). CDR3 sequence reads: CASSSSWGPSSYNEQFF. CDR3 in DNA: TGTGCCAGCAGCTCCTCCTGGGGGCCCAGCTCCTACAATGAGCAGTTCTTC.

For this clone: Relative to the germline gene, one junction end is altered; a read error may explain this. The V call is TRBV4-1, the J call TRBJ2-7; 10 bases align to TRBD2. This CDR3 has 17 amino acids. The germline V gene has CDR1 MGHRA and CDR2 YSYEKL. CDR3 protein: CASGQLTGTSVSYEQYF. The CDR3 DNA reads TGCGCCAGCGGCCAACTGACCGGGACTAGCGTCTCCTACGAGCAGTACTTC.

This chain connects TRBV11-3 to TRBJ2-3; 7 positions agree with TRBD2. There are 17 residues in the CDR3. CDR1 and CDR2 (germline): SGHNT, YENEEA. V gave up 9 bases and J gave up 0 bases; unmatched junction bases: 15. CDR3 DNA sequence: TGTGCCAGTTACTTAGCGGGCGGAAACTCTAGCACAGATACGCAGTATTTT. Protein sequence: CASYLAGGNSSTDTQYF.

This clone appeared once. Different DNA sequences within this sample yield the same CDR3. The CDR3 loop is CASSFGGTGNTIYF. CDR3 DNA sequence: TGCGCCAGCAGCTTTGGAGGGACAGGAAACACCATATATTTT. This chain connects TRBV5-1 to TRBJ1-3; D might be TRBD1 (6 bases). V was clipped by 2 bases and J by 4 bases, with 10 bases between them. Germline V gene lookup returns CDR1 SGHRS and CDR2 YFSETQ. There are 14 residues in the CDR3.

V is TRBV30 and J is TRBJ2-3; TRBD1 might be the D (6 bases). Germline CDR1 GTSNPN, CDR2 SVGIG (reference sequence). The CDR3 length is 14 residues. V lost 2 bases and J 3 bases, leaving 12 bases between the germline ends. CDR3 sequence: CAWSPRGFTDTQYF. In DNA form, the CDR3 reads TGTGCCTGGAGTCCGAGGGGGTTTACAGATACGCAGTATTTT.

V is TRBV7-9 and J is TRBJ1-5; TRBD1 agrees at 10 bases. Germline trimming cut 4 bases from V and 0 bases from J; bases unmatched to any gene: 9. The CDR3 has 18 residues. From germline, CDR1 is SEHNR and CDR2 FQNEAQ (reference sequence). The CDR3 loop reads CASSSAGQGSYSNQPQHF. The DNA of the CDR3 is TGTGCCAGCAGCTCAGCGGGACAGGGGTCATATAGCAATCAGCCCCAGCATTTT. The variable domain in full, completed from reference TRBV7-9 and TRBJ1-5, reads DTGVSQNPRHKITKRGQNVTFRCDPISEHNRLYWYRQTLGQGPEFLTYFQNEAQLEKSRLLSDRFSAERPKGSFSTLEIQRTEQGDSAMYLCASSSAGQGSYSNQPQHFGDGTRLSIL.

The chain employs TRBV21-1 and TRBJ2-1; the D segment call TRBD1 is taken from the table without a DNA check. TRBV21-1 constitutes a pseudogene. The CDR3 loop spans 16 amino acids. The CDR3 DNA sequence: TGTGCCAGACTTTCTCCACAGGGGGAAGAATTAGATGAGCAGTTCTTC. This codes for CARLSPQGEELDEQFF.

The CDR3 is CASSPLSGNTIYF. The CDR3 DNA is TGTGCCAGCAGCCCCCTTTCAGGAAACACCATATATTTT. The genes are TRBV11-2 and TRBJ1-3; D gene ambiguous. V was trimmed by 5 bases and J by 4 bases, leaving 9 bases between them. CDR3 size: 13 residues. CDR1 and CDR2 from the germline V gene are SGHAT and FQNNGV.

This clone was counted once. The chain joins TRBV2 to TRBJ2-1; TRBD1 might be the D (6 bases). There are 14 residues in the CDR3. Germline CDR1 reads SNHLY; CDR2 reads FYNNEI. V lost 3 bases, J lost 5 bases, and 11 bases lay in between. The CDR3, as DNA: TGTGCCAGCAGTGAGCAGGGGACCCACAATGAGCAGTTCTTC. Translation: CASSEQGTHNEQFF. Complete variable domain (other parts from reference TRBV2 and TRBJ2-1): EPEVTQTPSHQVTQMGQEVILRCVPISNHLYFYWYRQILGQKVEFLVSFYNNEISEKSEIFDDQFSVERPDGSNFTLKIRSTKLEDSAMYFCASSEQGTHNEQFFGPGTRLTVL.

The chain links TRBV2 to TRBJ1-2, with TRBD1 matching over 8 bases. This CDR3 contains 15 residues. CDR1 and CDR2 from the germline V gene are SNHLY and FYNNEI. The J segment lost 6 bases and the V segment lost 5 bases, leaving 11 bases of the junction unmatched. CDR3 DNA: TGTGCCAGCAGTTACGTCACAGGGGGAACAGATGGCTACACCTTC. Encoded protein: CASSYVTGGTDGYTF.

V is TRBV5-4 and J is TRBJ2-3; the D gene is possibly TRBD2 (5 bases). The germline V gene encodes CDR1 SGHNT and CDR2 YYREEE (reference sequence). The CDR3 length is 12 residues. The germline V and J ends were trimmed by 4 bases and 3 bases, with 6 bases remaining between them. The CDR3 loop is CASSGSTDTQYF. The CDR3 nucleotides are TGTGCCAGCAGCGGGAGTACAGATACGCAGTATTTT.

V usage is TRBV7-9 and J usage is TRBJ2-1, with 9 positions matching TRBD2. V shed 5 bases and J 8 bases; nucleotides not matched to a gene: 10. This CDR3 spans 15 amino acids. Germline CDR1 and CDR2: SEHNR and FQNEAQ (reference sequence). CDR3 protein: CASSPRASGIYEQFF. The CDR3 DNA sequence: TGTGCCAGCAGCCCACGGGCTAGCGGGATCTATGAGCAGTTCTTC.

The rearrangement joins TRBV27 to TRBJ2-2; 8 bases agree with TRBD1. The CDR3 has 14 amino acids. The germline CDR1 and CDR2 sequences are MNHEY and SMNVEV (reference sequence). V shed 6 bases, J shed 3 bases, and the junction held 3 bases outside the gene matches. As DNA, the CDR3 is TGTGCCAGCAGGGACAGGGTCGACACCGGGGAGCTGTTTTTT. Translated: CASRDRVDTGELFF.

The chain carries TRBV2 and TRBJ2-1, with 9 bases lining up with TRBD2. With 5 bases clipped from V and 8 bases from J, the junction kept 10 bases outside the gene matches. Germline CDR1 reads SNHLY; CDR2 reads FYNNEI. CDR3 length: 15 residues. CDR3 region: CASSKGAGGVYEQFF. DNA of the CDR3: TGTGCCAGCAGTAAGGGCGCGGGAGGGGTCTATGAGCAGTTCTTC.

The chain employs TRBV5-4 and TRBJ2-5; D is perhaps TRBD1 or TRBD2 (5 bases each). The better agreement between TRBJ2-7 and the DNA end casts doubt on the J call. Germline loops: CDR1 SGHNT, CDR2 YYREEE (reference sequence). The CDR3 has 12 residues. The CDR3 DNA follows: TGTGCCAGCAGCTGGGACGCTCACGAGCAGTACTTC. Protein sequence: CASSWDAHEQYF.

The sample holds a few counts of this clone. Distinct nucleotide sequences in the sample also encode this CDR3. V usage is TRBV7-2 and J usage is TRBJ2-7; 9 bases line up with TRBD1. Unmatched junction bases numbered 4, after V lost 5 bases and J lost 2 bases. The CDR3 runs to 14 residues. Per the germline V gene, CDR1 is SGHTA and CDR2 is FQGNSA. This CDR3 is CASSPGTGPYEQYF. CDR3 DNA sequence: TGTGCCAGCAGCCCCGGGACAGGGCCCTACGAGCAGTACTTC. The full variable domain, its missing parts supplied by reference TRBV7-2 and TRBJ2-7, is GAGVSQSPSNKVTEKGKDVELRCDPISGHTALYWYRQSLGQGLEFLIYFQGNSAPDKSGLPSDRFSAERTGGSVSTLTIQRTQQEDSAVYLCASSPGTGPYEQYFGPGTRLTVT.

CDR3 residues: CASSLSIVEAFF. CDR3 coding DNA: TGTGCCAGCAGTTTATCAATAGTAGAAGCTTTCTTT. J is TRBJ1-1 and V is TRBV28; D gene unclear. Germline V gene data show CDR1 as MDHEN and CDR2 as SYDVKM. V lost 1 base and J 8 bases, leaving 8 bases between the germline ends. The CDR3 totals 12 residues.

This rearrangement joins TRBV2 to TRBJ1-4, with 7 bases lining up with TRBD1. The germline V gene has CDR1 SNHLY and CDR2 FYNNEI. This CDR3 is 13 amino acids long. Germline trimming cut 3 bases from V and 8 bases from J; bases unmatched to any gene: 3. This CDR3 is CASSDRGEEKLFF. In nucleotides, the CDR3 is TGTGCCAGCAGTGACAGGGGGGAAGAAAAACTGTTTTTT.

About this clone itself: The germline gene is not matched at one end of the junction; a read error may be the cause. J is TRBJ1-1 and V is TRBV6-6; unclear D gene. Germline values: CDR1 MNHNY, CDR2 SVGAGI (reference sequence). The CDR3 totals 13 residues. The CDR3 spells CASSDREGRLSIF. CDR3 in DNA: TGTGCCAGCAGTGACCGGGAGGGCCGCTTGTCGATCTTT.

V and J are TRBV6-4 and TRBJ1-1, with D hard to call. Germline V CDR1 and CDR2: MRHNA, SNTAGT. V gave up 4 bases and J gave up 4 bases, with 10 bases separating them. The CDR3 runs to 13 residues. CDR3 DNA: TGTGCCAGCAGTGTTAGTAGGGCCACTGAAGCTTTCTTT. This sequence encodes CASSVSRATEAFF.

The rearrangement joins TRBV7-9 to TRBJ2-7; possibly TRBD1 for D (6 bases). V was pared by 3 bases and J by 2 bases, with 23 bases between. The CDR3 contains 18 residues. The germline V gene encodes CDR1 SEHNR and CDR2 FQNEAQ (reference sequence). The CDR3 coding sequence is TGTGCCAGCAGCTTGGGCTCCGGGACATTGCCACTTACCTACGAGCAGTACTTC. Its protein product is CASSLGSGTLPLTYEQYF.